The 3 T cell receptor beta chains below all came from one sample that was sequenced in a study of blood T cell repertoires in COVID-19. Repertoires were generated with immunoSEQ multiplex PCR, while TCRdb's copy carries only in-frame clones and drops some. The table lists 75,000 to 100,000 clones, 75% to 85% of them singletons. Sequenced: peripheral blood. Receptors originate from a man between 65 and 79 years old with acute or convalescent COVID-19.

The V call is TRBV11-3, the J call TRBJ1-1; possible D gene TRBD1, 6 bases. Trimming removed 6 bases from V and 10 bases from J, with 18 bases in between. This CDR3 contains 13 residues. In germline, CDR1 is SGHNT, CDR2 YENEEA. The CDR3 DNA is TGTGCCAGCAGTCTACAGGGCAATCTGCGAGCTTTCTTT. Amino acid sequence: CASSLQGNLRAFF. Full variable domain (rest looked up from reference TRBV11-3 and TRBJ1-1): EAGVVQSPRYKIIEKKQPVAFWCNPISGHNTLYWYLQNLGQGPELLIRYENEEAVDDSQLPKDRFSAERLKGVDSTLKIQPAELGDSAVYLCASSLQGNLRAFFGQGTRLTVV.

The gene calls are TRBV11-2 and TRBJ2-1; 13 bases line up with TRBD2. In germline, CDR1 is SGHAT, CDR2 FQNNGV. The CDR3 runs 15 residues. Trimming cost V 6 bases and J 5 bases; bases outside gene matches: 4. CDR3 DNA sequence: TGTGCCAGCAGTCGTGGGACTAGCGGGAACAATGAGCAGTTCTTC. It is translated as CASSRGTSGNNEQFF.

The gene calls are TRBV5-1 and TRBJ2-2; 9 bases map to TRBD1. V was pared by 5 bases and J by 3 bases, with 11 bases of the junction left unmatched. From germline, CDR1 is SGHRS and CDR2 YFSETQ. This CDR3 has 17 residues. The CDR3 loop is CASSFSQGAGYTGELFF. The DNA of the CDR3 is TGCGCCAGCAGTTTCTCACAGGGGGCGGGATACACCGGGGAGCTGTTTTTT.